The T cell receptor beta chain described here comes from a study of T cells in Graves' hyperthyroidism and ophthalmopathy. Overall study context: Prior to any treatment, at the point of initial diagnosis, peripheral blood was collected.

Stability of Graves' hyperthyroidism was defined as absent ophthalmopathy progression within 18 months. Used for diagnoses were clinical symptoms, serum thyroxine and TRAb, thyroid ultrasound and orbital computed tomography. General study results and limits: The model forecast ophthalmopathy, anticipating it by a median around 6.5 months before onset.

Researchers took RNA transcripts and amplified the TCR beta CDR3 regions from them. A first-round RT-PCR of the TCR CDR3 used the HTBI primer set. One entry per CDR3 protein, called by TCRdb with MiXCR from the multiplex PCR reads. The sample holds some 740,000 distinct CDR3 sequences; roughly 15% are singletons and the top ten take roughly a tenth. CDR1 LGHDT and CDR2 YNNKEL come from the germline V gene (reference sequence). This CDR3 spans 18 amino acids. Trimming removed 2 bases at V and 0 bases at J, with 14 bases between. This clonotype was recorded a few times. Its specificity is not known. Sample: blood. The TCR was taken from a woman between 18 and 29 years old with Graves' hyperthyroidism. The chain couples TRBV3-1 to TRBJ2-6, with TRBD1 as a possible D gene (6 bases). CDR3 sequence reads: CASSQPSGVPSGANVLTF. The CDR3 DNA reads as TGTGCCAGCAGCCAACCTTCAGGGGTTCCCTCTGGGGCCAACGTCCTGACTTTC.